The 16 T cell receptor beta chains given below trace back to one sample, sequenced in a study of tumor-infiltrating lymphocytes in primary liver carcinoma. Total RNA amounting to around 530 ng was the source from which TCR beta cDNA was made with a constant-region primer. Slightly modified ARM-PCR served as the procedure for the TCR beta libraries. These libraries came from three rounds of nested multiplex PCR. Forward primers for TRBV1-TRBV30 and a C-beta reverse primer served the first two PCR rounds, at around 11 cycles each. TCRdb reprocessed the multiplex PCR reads with MiXCR, giving one entry per CDR3 protein. This table has under 200,000 distinct CDR3 sequences, 85% appearing once. Each 20-30 mg portion of unsorted bulk tissue served as the source for co-extraction of RNA and DNA. The specimen was tumor tissue from primary liver carcinoma. The receptors were sampled from a man aged 40-49 years with primary liver carcinoma and hepatitis B virus infection.

On this clonotype itself: Given the absence of the conserved phenylalanine or tryptophan at the CDR3 end, a read error is likely. The chain joins TRBV2 to TRBJ2-5; 9 bases line up with TRBD2. The CDR3 loop spans 15 amino acids. Germline-derived CDR1 and CDR2 are SNHLY and FYNNEI. The CDR3 nucleotides are TGTGCCATCAGTCGACTAGCGGCTGGGCAAGAGACCCAGTACCTC. Residues: CAISRLAAGQETQYL.

The chain has TRBV11-2 and TRBJ2-4; D remains unclear. The V gene's germline CDR1 is SGHAT and CDR2 FQNNGV. CDR3 size: 17 residues. In nucleotides, the CDR3 is TGTGCGCCCTGGGCCCCCGAGTCCCGTTCCATGCTAGACATTCAGTACTTC. This encodes CAPWAPESRSMLDIQYF.

Concerning this clonotype: The junction shows a germline mismatch at one end, possibly a read error. The chain has TRBV6-2 or TRBV6-3 and TRBJ2-7; TRBD1 matches at 9 bases. CDR3 size: 14 residues. CDR1 is MNHEY, CDR2 SVGEGT, per germline. The DNA for the CDR3 is TGTGTCAGCAGCCTCCGGGACAGGGTCCACGAGCAGCACTTC. Translation: CVSSLRDRVHEQHF.

As to this clonotype: As the CDR3 is not closed by the conserved phenylalanine or tryptophan, this likely results from a read error. The chain is built from TRBV11-1 and TRBJ2-5, with D tentatively TRBD2 (5 bases). CDR1 SGHAT and CDR2 FQDESV come from the germline V gene (reference sequence). The CDR3 contains 13 residues. CDR3 protein: CASSLALGETQYV. In DNA form, the CDR3 reads TGTGCTAGTAGCTTAGCGCTTGGAGAGACCCAGTACGTC.

Worth noting for this clonotype: Compared with germline, one end of the junction differs, possibly owing to a read error. The gene calls are TRBV10-3 and TRBJ2-1; D unclear. Looked up from germline, CDR1 is ENHRY and CDR2 is SYGVKD. The CDR3 is 16 residues long. The CDR3 here is CAISDPVGSSYNEQIF. The CDR3 coding sequence is TGTGCCATCAGTGACCCGGTAGGGTCATCGTACAATGAGCAGATCTTC.

This clonotype was picked up one time. Compared with germline, one end of the junction differs, possibly owing to a read error. The rearrangement links TRBV16 to TRBJ2-1; 8 bases agree with TRBD2. Germline lookup yields CDR1 KGHSY and CDR2 FQNENV. The CDR3 sequence is 15 residues long. CDR3 amino acids: CASSPKGLAGNGQIF. The CDR3 DNA is TGTGCCAGCAGCCCAAAAGGGCTAGCGGGTAATGGGCAGATCTTC.

This clonotype was seen a single time. At one end, the junction sequence differs from germline, possibly due to a read error. The chain carries TRBV4-3 and TRBJ2-3; perhaps D is TRBD1 or TRBD2 (7 bases each). Per germline, CDR1 LGHNA and CDR2 YSLEER. This CDR3 region has 15 residues. The CDR3, as DNA: TGCCCCAGCAGCCGCCGAGAGGGGGGGACAGATACGCATTATTTT. Encoded protein: CPSSRREGGTDTHYF.

Notes on this clonotype: One end of the junction varies from germline; a read error may be responsible. The J gene is TRBJ2-1, the V gene TRBV12-3 or TRBV12-4; unclear D gene. The CDR3 is 13 amino acids. CDR3 sequence: CASSFHRSDEHFF. Here the CDR3 DNA reads TGTGCCAGCAGTTTCCATCGGTCGGATGAGCACTTCTTC.

To note about this clonotype: The junction departs from germline at one end; a sequencing error may be responsible. This chain connects TRBV6-2 or TRBV6-3 to TRBJ2-7; 7 bases map to TRBD1. Germline V lookup: CDR1 MNHEY, CDR2 SVGEGT. The CDR3 contains 14 residues. CDR3 DNA: TGTGCCAGCAGTCTCCGGGACAGAGCCCACGACCAGTATTTC. Translation gives CASSLRDRAHDQYF.

In regard to this clonotype: No conserved phenylalanine or tryptophan is present at the end of the CDR3, so a read error is the likely explanation. The rearrangement links TRBV11-1 to TRBJ2-4; D might be TRBD2 (6 bases). This CDR3 region has 17 residues. Per the germline V gene, CDR1 is SGHAT and CDR2 is FQDESV (reference sequence). V was cut by 3 bases and J by 5 bases, with 20 bases left in between. In nucleotides, the CDR3 is TGTGCCAGCAGCTTTCCCGGGACTGGAGGGACCCAAAACATTCAGTACCTC. This translates into CASSFPGTGGTQNIQYL.

This clonotype came up once. Lacking the conserved final phenylalanine or tryptophan, this CDR3 likely reflects a read error. The gene calls are TRBV6-5 and TRBJ2-3, with 12 bases matching TRBD2. The CDR3 is made up of 15 amino acids. CDR1 is MNHEY, CDR2 SVGAGI, per germline. The CDR3 reads CASNSGLAGTDTQYL. The DNA of the CDR3 is TGTGCCAGCAACTCAGGACTAGCGGGAACAGATACACAGTATCTT.

This clonotype was counted many times. The V call is TRBV28, the J call TRBJ1-6; 7 bases agree with TRBD1. Trimming removed 11 bases from V and 5 bases from J; junction bases left unmatched: 12. The CDR3 extends over 15 amino acids. Per the germline V gene, CDR1 is MDHEN and CDR2 is SYDVKM. CDR3 sequence: CALQPSRGDNSPLHF. In DNA form, the CDR3 reads TGTGCCTTACAACCCTCCAGGGGGGATAATTCACCCCTCCACTTT. Looking up the rest from reference TRBV28 and TRBJ1-6 gives the full variable domain: DVKVTQSSRYLVKRTGEKVFLECVQDMDHENMFWYRQDPGLGLRLIYFSYDVKMKEKGDIPEGYSVSREKKERFSLILESASTNQTSMYLCALQPSRGDNSPLHFGNGTRLTVT.

A note on this clonotype: This may be a read error, as it is one base from a much larger clone. The chain employs TRBV10-3 and TRBJ2-7; D possibly corresponds to TRBD1 (6 bases). The CDR3 has 13 amino acids. V gave up 4 bases and J gave up 7 bases, with 14 bases separating them. Germline CDR1 ENHRY, CDR2 SYGVKD. The CDR3: CAISGKGVGEQYF. CDR3 DNA: TGTGCCATCAGTGGAAAGGGGGTCGGGGAGCAGTACTTC.

Regarding this clonotype: The junction departs from the called germline gene at one end, perhaps through a read error. The chain employs TRBV4-3 and TRBJ2-7; D may match TRBD1 or TRBD2 (5 bases each). The CDR3 runs to 18 residues. Germline V lookup: CDR1 LGHNA, CDR2 YSLEER. For the CDR3, the DNA is TGCGCCTGCAGCCAAGATTGGGCAGGGTTTGGGGGCTCCTACGAGCAGTACTTC. Residues: CACSQDWAGFGGSYEQYF.

The CDR3 sequence: CASVTPGGTRPDNEQFF. CDR3 bases: TGTGCCAGCGTAACCCCCGGGGGGACCAGGCCTGATAATGAGCAGTTCTTC. The chain is built from TRBV6-1 and TRBJ2-1; 7 bases agree with TRBD2. Germline assignment: CDR1 MNHNS and CDR2 SASEGT. This CDR3 contains 17 residues. The V and J ends lost 8 bases and 7 bases, in that order; junction bases with no gene match: 20.

As to this clonotype: At one of its ends the junction is not consistent with the germline gene, which may arise from a read error. The chain links TRBV4-3 to TRBJ2-7; 8 nucleotides agree with TRBD2. This CDR3 region has 15 residues. Germline loops: CDR1 LGHNA, CDR2 YSLEER. CDR3 DNA: TGCGTCAGCAGCCAAGATAGGGGGGCGGGAGGCGAGCAATACTTC. This gives the protein CVSSQDRGAGGEQYF.